These 13 T cell receptor beta chains were sequenced from one sample in a study of blood T cell repertoires in COVID-19. Repertoires were generated with immunoSEQ multiplex PCR, while TCRdb's copy carries only in-frame clones and drops some. The repertoire includes about 190,000 clones, around three quarters of them detected once, and about 15% sits in the top ten. Sequencing was done on a sample of PBMCs or T cells enriched from blood (not recorded which). These TCRs come from a woman aged 45-65 years with acute COVID-19.

A single count supports this clone. The V gene is TRBV28, the J gene TRBJ1-2; D is unresolved. V lost 2 bases and J 1 base, leaving 5 bases between the germline ends. Germline CDR1 and CDR2: MDHEN and SYDVKM. The CDR3 totals 13 residues. CDR3 coding DNA: TGTGCCAGCAGTTTACCCCTTAACTATGGCTACACCTTC. This encodes CASSLPLNYGYTF.

J is TRBJ1-3 and V is TRBV6-6; 7 bases are shared with TRBD1. There are 16 residues in the CDR3. Germline V CDR1 and CDR2: MNHNY, SVGAGI (reference sequence). Losses at the gene ends were 7 bases for V and 3 bases for J; bases not matched to a gene: 12. The CDR3 bases are TGTGCCAGCAACGAACCGAACAGGGGAGGTGGAAACACCATATATTTT. This encodes CASNEPNRGGGNTIYF.

V gene TRBV11-2 combines with J gene TRBJ1-3, with 11 bases fitting TRBD1. CDR3 length: 17 amino acids. V was clipped by 5 bases and J by 2 bases; unmatched bases: 8. Germline loops: CDR1 SGHAT, CDR2 FQNNGV. The CDR3 is CASSLGTGGETGNTIYF. The CDR3, as DNA: TGTGCCAGCAGCCTAGGGACAGGGGGAGAGACTGGAAACACCATATATTTT.

In its sample, this clone was seen a few times. The chain couples TRBV28 to TRBJ1-2; 10 positions agree with TRBD1. The CDR3 loop spans 15 amino acids. Unmatched junction bases numbered 12, after V lost 6 bases and J lost 8 bases. Germline V gives CDR1 MDHEN, CDR2 SYDVKM. The CDR3 is CASSPWGQGKRGYTF. CDR3 sequence (DNA): TGTGCCAGCAGCCCCTGGGGACAGGGGAAAAGAGGCTACACCTTC.

DNA for the CDR3: TGTGCCAGCAGGTTAGGGTCAGGCCCTGAAGCTTTCTTT. Its protein is CASRLGSGPEAFF. V gene TRBV28 combines with J gene TRBJ1-1; D ambiguous. V was shortened by 6 bases and J by 6 bases, with 14 bases between the two germline ends. The CDR3 runs 13 residues. Germline assignment: CDR1 MDHEN and CDR2 SYDVKM.

The V call is TRBV7-2, the J call TRBJ1-5, with 8 bases fitting TRBD1. Germline V lookup: CDR1 SGHTA, CDR2 FQGNSA. The CDR3 runs 14 residues. V lost 5 bases to trimming and J lost 9 bases; unmatched junction nucleotides: 9. The CDR3 is CASSPGQGEGPQHF. The DNA of the CDR3 is TGTGCCAGCAGCCCTGGACAGGGAGAAGGGCCCCAGCATTTT.

The rearrangement joins TRBV28 to TRBJ2-7; 8 nucleotides line up with TRBD2. J lost 2 bases, V lost 2 bases, and 5 bases had no gene match. CDR1 and CDR2 (germline): MDHEN, SYDVKM. The CDR3 contains 15 residues. The CDR3 sequence: CASSLSGGTTYEQYV. The DNA of the CDR3 is TGTGCCAGCAGTTTAAGCGGGGGCACCACCTACGAGCAGTACGTC.

DNA of the CDR3: TGCGCCAGCAGCGCGCCTCAAGAGACCCAGTACTTC. This translates into CASSAPQETQYF. The chain uses TRBV5-1 and TRBJ2-5; D unresolved. CDR1 and CDR2 (germline): SGHRS, YFSETQ. The CDR3 consists of 12 residues. V lost 4 bases to trimming and J lost 2 bases, with 6 bases between them. Filled out from reference TRBV5-1 and TRBJ2-5, the complete variable domain reads KAGVTQTPRYLIKTRGQQVTLSCSPISGHRSVSWYQQTPGQGLQFLFEYFSETQRNKGNFPGRFSGRQFSNSRSEMNVSTLELGDSALYLCASSAPQETQYFGPGTRLLVL.

The chain combines TRBV6-5 with TRBJ2-2; D gene uncertain. Trimming cost V 5 bases and J 4 bases, with 5 bases left between them. The CDR3 extends over 12 amino acids. Germline V gene lookup returns CDR1 MNHEY and CDR2 SVGAGI. The CDR3 reads CASSKLTGELFF. CDR3 coding DNA: TGTGCCAGCAGTAAGCTCACCGGGGAGCTGTTTTTT.

The rearrangement uses TRBV21-1 and TRBJ2-5; TRBD2, as called in the table, went unchecked against the DNA. TRBV21-1 corresponds to a pseudogene. This CDR3 spans 12 amino acids. CDR3 nucleotide sequence: TGTGCCAGCAGCAATCCGGGGGAGACCCAGTACTTC. Residues: CASSNPGETQYF.

V is TRBV21-1 and J is TRBJ1-2; the table's TRBD1 call for D was not verified on the DNA. TRBV21-1 has pseudogene status. This CDR3 region has 14 residues. The DNA for the CDR3 is TGTGCCAGCAGCAAAGGTGGCAGGGCTGAAGGCTACACCTTC. Translation gives CASSKGGRAEGYTF.

In this sample, this clone turned up a few times. The rearrangement links TRBV7-8 to TRBJ1-5; weak D call: TRBD1 (5 bases). Trimming stripped 0 bases from V and 9 bases from J, with 12 bases between. The CDR3 consists of 14 residues. Per germline, CDR1 SGHVS and CDR2 FQNEAQ. The CDR3 sequence is CASSLADRLGPQHF. The CDR3 nucleotides read TGTGCCAGCAGCTTAGCAGACAGACTGGGGCCCCAGCATTTT.

The rearrangement joins TRBV6-6 to TRBJ2-7; 7 bases fit TRBD2. J lost 0 bases, V lost 5 bases, and 7 bases had no gene match. CDR3 length: 15 residues. Germline loops: CDR1 MNHNY, CDR2 SVGAGI (reference sequence). The CDR3 sequence is CASSRDYLSSYEQYV. The CDR3 bases are TGTGCCAGCAGTAGGGACTACCTGAGCTCCTACGAGCAGTACGTC.